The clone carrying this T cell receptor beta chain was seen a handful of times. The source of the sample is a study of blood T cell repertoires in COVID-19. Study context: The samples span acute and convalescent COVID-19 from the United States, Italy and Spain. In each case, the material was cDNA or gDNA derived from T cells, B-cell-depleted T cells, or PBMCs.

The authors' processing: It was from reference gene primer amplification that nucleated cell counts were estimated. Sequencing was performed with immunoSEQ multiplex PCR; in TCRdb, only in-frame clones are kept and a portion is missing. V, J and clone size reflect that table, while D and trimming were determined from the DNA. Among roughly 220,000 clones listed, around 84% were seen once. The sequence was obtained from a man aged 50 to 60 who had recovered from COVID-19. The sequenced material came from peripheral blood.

CDR3 sequence reads: CASSVAPTYEQYF. CDR3 nucleotides: TGCGCCAGCAGCGTAGCACCAACCTACGAGCAGTACTTC. The chain has TRBV5-1 and TRBJ2-7; D gene uncertain. The CDR3 has 13 amino acids. Germline CDR1 and CDR2: SGHRS and YFSETQ. Trimming took off 4 bases at V and 2 bases at J, with 10 bases between the two ends.